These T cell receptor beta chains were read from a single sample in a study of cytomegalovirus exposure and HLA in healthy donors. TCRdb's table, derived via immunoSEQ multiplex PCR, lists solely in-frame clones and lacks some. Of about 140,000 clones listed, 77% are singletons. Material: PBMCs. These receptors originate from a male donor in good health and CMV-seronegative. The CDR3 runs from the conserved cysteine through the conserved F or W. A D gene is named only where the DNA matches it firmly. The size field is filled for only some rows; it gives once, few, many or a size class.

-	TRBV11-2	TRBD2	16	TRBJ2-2	CASTDSLAGDTGELFF	TGTGCCAGCACCGACTCACTAGCGGGGGATACCGGGGAGCTGTTTTTT
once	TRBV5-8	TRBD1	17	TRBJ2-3	CASSSGTGGLWTDTQYF	TGTGCCAGCAGCTCCGGGACAGGGGGCCTATGGACAGATACGCAGTATTTT
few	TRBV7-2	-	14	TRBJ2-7	CASSRDLRGYEQYF	TGTGCCAGCAGCCGGGATTTGAGAGGCTACGAGCAGTACTTC
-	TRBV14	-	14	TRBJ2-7	CASSQDLTSYEQYF	TGTGCCAGCAGCCAAGATCTGACTTCCTACGAGCAGTACTTC
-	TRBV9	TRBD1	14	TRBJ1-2	CASSVDRGNYGYTF	TGTGCCAGCAGCGTAGACAGGGGGAACTATGGCTACACCTTC
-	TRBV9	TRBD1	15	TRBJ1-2	CASSVAGTGNYGYTF	TGTGCCAGCAGCGTGGCCGGGACAGGGAACTATGGCTACACCTTC
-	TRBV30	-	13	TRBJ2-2	CAWSAYNTGELFF	TGTGCCTGGAGTGCCTACAACACCGGGGAGCTGTTTTTT
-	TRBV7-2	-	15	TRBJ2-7	CASSSTGTPYYEQYF	TGTGCCAGCAGCTCAACCGGGACACCTTACTACGAGCAGTACTTC
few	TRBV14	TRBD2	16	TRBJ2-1	CASSQGTSGRRNEQFF	TGTGCCAGCAGCCAGGGGACTAGCGGGAGGCGCAATGAGCAGTTCTTC
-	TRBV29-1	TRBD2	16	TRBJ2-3	CSVDNPFSGVTDTQYF	TGCAGCGTTGATAACCCTTTTAGCGGGGTGACAGATACGCAGTATTTT
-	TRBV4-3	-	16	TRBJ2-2	CASSQESSFSGGELFF	TGCGCCAGCAGCCAAGAGTCTAGCTTCTCTGGGGGGGAGCTGTTTTTT
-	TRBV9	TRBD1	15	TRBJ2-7	CASSIGQGGRYEQYF	TGTGCCAGCAGCATCGGACAGGGGGGACGATACGAGCAGTACTTC
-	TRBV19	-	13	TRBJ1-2	CASGGRANYGYTF	TGTGCCTCTGGGGGCAGGGCGAACTATGGCTACACCTTC
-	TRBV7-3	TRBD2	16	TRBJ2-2	CASSPITGGRAGELFF	TGTGCCAGCAGCCCTATTACTGGCGGGAGGGCCGGGGAGCTGTTTTTT
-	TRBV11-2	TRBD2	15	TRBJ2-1	CASSASGTSLNEQFF	TGTGCCAGCAGCGCCTCCGGGACTAGTCTGAATGAGCAGTTCTTC
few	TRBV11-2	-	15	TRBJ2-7	CASSRMAGYSYEQYF	TGTGCCAGCAGCCGTATGGCGGGGTACTCCTACGAGCAGTACTTC
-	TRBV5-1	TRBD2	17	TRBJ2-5	CASSLGTSGRAQETQYF	TGCGCCAGCAGCCTGGGGACTAGCGGGAGGGCTCAAGAGACCCAGTACTTC
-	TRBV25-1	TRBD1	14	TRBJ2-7	CASSEGAGGHEQYF	TGTGCCAGCAGTGAAGGCGCAGGGGGCCACGAGCAGTACTTC
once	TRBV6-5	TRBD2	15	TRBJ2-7	CASRPRLAGNHEQYF	TGTGCCAGCAGACCGAGACTAGCGGGTAACCACGAGCAGTACTTC
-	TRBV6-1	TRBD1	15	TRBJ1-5	CASSADRGPYQPQHF	TGTGCCAGCAGCGCCGACAGGGGGCCTTATCAGCCCCAGCATTTT
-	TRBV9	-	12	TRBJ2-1	CASSVEGNEQFF	TGTGCCAGCAGCGTAGAGGGGAATGAGCAGTTCTTC
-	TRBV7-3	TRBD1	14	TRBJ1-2	CASSLTRTGYGYTF	TGTGCCAGCAGCTTAACCCGGACAGGGTACGGCTACACCTTC
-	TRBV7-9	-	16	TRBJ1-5	CASSLGTPESNQPQHF	TGTGCCAGCAGCCTCGGGACACCGGAGAGCAATCAGCCCCAGCATTTT
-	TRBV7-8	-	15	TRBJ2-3	CASSPPAGRTDTQYF	TGTGCCAGCAGCCCCCCTGCTGGGCGCACAGATACGCAGTATTTT
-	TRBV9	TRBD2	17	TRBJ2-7	CASSDSGTSGLSYEQYF	TGTGCCAGCAGTGATAGTGGGACTAGCGGCCTCTCCTACGAGCAGTATTTC
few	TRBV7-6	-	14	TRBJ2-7	CASSFYSAGYEQYF	TGTGCCAGCAGCTTTTACAGTGCCGGCTACGAGCAGTACTTC
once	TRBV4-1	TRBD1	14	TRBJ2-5	CASSQGTGEETQYF	TGCGCCAGCAGCCAGGGGACAGGGGAAGAGACCCAGTACTTC
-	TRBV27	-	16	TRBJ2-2	CASSLLGLTDTGELFF	TGTGCCAGCAGTTTATTGGGACTCACAGACACCGGGGAGCTGTTTTTT
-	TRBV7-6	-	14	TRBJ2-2	CASSLGSNGGELFF	TGTGCCAGCAGCTTAGGGAGTAACGGCGGGGAGCTGTTTTTT
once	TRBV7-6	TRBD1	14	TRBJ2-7	CASSPPGTGDIQYF	TGTGCCAGCAGCCCGCCTGGGACAGGTGATATACAGTACTTC
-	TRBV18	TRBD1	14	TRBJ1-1	CASSPGTGVTEAFF	TGTGCCAGCTCACCAGGGACAGGAGTCACTGAAGCTTTCTTT
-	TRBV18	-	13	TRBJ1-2	CASSPLRAGGYTF	TGTGCCAGCTCACCACTCAGGGCCGGCGGCTACACCTTC
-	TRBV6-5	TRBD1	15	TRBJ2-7	CASSYSGTGMYEQYF	TGTGCCAGCAGTTACTCCGGGACAGGGATGTACGAGCAGTACTTC
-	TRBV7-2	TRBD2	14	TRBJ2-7	CASSLNSGGTSADF	TGTGCCAGCAGCTTAAATTCAGGAGGGACTAGTGCAGACTTC
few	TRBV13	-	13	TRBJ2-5	CASSLGRQETQYF	TGTGCCAGCAGCTTAGGGAGACAAGAGACCCAGTACTTC
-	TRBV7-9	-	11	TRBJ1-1	CASSLSGEAFF	TGTGCCAGCAGCTTGTCAGGTGAAGCTTTCTTT
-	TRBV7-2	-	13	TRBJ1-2	CASSSRPRGGYTF	TGTGCCAGCAGCTCGCGTCCCAGGGGTGGCTACACCTTC
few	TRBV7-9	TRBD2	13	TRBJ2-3	CASNRGGADTQYF	TGTGCCAGCAACCGGGGAGGGGCAGATACGCAGTATTTT